Listed below are T cell receptor beta chains from one sample, sequenced in a study of cytomegalovirus exposure and HLA in healthy donors. Repertoires were generated with immunoSEQ multiplex PCR, while TCRdb's copy carries only in-frame clones and drops some. The repertoire holds 170,000 or so clones, with roughly 80% as singletons. The sample was PBMCs. These receptors were obtained from a woman in her 30s in good health and CMV-seronegative. The CDR3 runs from the conserved cysteine through the conserved F or W. D genes are given only for firm matches. The listing skips clone size in some rows; elsewhere it reads once, few, many or a size class.

v_call	clone_size	d_call	j_call	cdr3_nt	cdr3_aa
TRBV7-2	.	TRBD1	TRBJ1-2	TGTGCCAGCAGTTTCGGACAGGGGGCTAACTATGGCTACACCTTC	CASSFGQGANYGYTF
TRBV6-1	.	TRBD1	TRBJ2-7	TGTGCCAGCAGTAACCGGGACAGGGCTTACGAGCAGTACTTC	CASSNRDRAYEQYF
TRBV19	.	.	TRBJ1-6	TGTGCCAGTACCGCCCAGAACAGGGTATCGAATTCACCCCTCCACTTT	CASTAQNRVSNSPLHF
TRBV6-5	.	.	TRBJ2-1	TGTGCCAGCAGTTACAGGGGGGGATACAATGAGCAGTTCTTC	CASSYRGGYNEQFF
TRBV5-1	.	.	TRBJ2-5	TGCGCCAGCAGCTTACGACTCCTTAGGGGGGAGACCCAGTACTTC	CASSLRLLRGETQYF
TRBV2	.	TRBD2	TRBJ2-3	TGCGCCAGCTCCGGGGGAGCGGGGGGGCCGGCAGATACGCAGTATTTT	CASSGGAGGPADTQYF
TRBV28	.	TRBD1	TRBJ2-2	TGTGCCAGCAGCCGGATAAGGGGGCGGCAGGTCGGGGAGCTGTTTTTT	CASSRIRGRQVGELFF
TRBV27	.	.	TRBJ1-2	TGTGCCAGCAGACTAGGTGACCAAGCTAACTATGGCTACACCTTC	CASRLGDQANYGYTF
TRBV20-1	.	.	TRBJ2-5	TGCAGTGCCGAGTCCCCGGAGACCCAGTACTTC	CSAESPETQYF
TRBV7-2	.	.	TRBJ2-1	TGTGCCAGCAGCTATCAGAGGGGGTCTTACAATGAGCAGTTCTTC	CASSYQRGSYNEQFF
TRBV4-2	once	.	TRBJ2-7	TGTGCCAGCAGCCAAGATTGGGGGGACTCTGGCTACGAGCAGTACTTC	CASSQDWGDSGYEQYF
TRBV9	.	.	TRBJ1-2	TGTGCCAGCAGCCCCTACTCGGGTTATGGCTACACCTTC	CASSPYSGYGYTF
TRBV27	.	.	TRBJ2-6	TGTGCCTCTCGGGCAGGGCTGTATTCTGGGGCCAACGTCCTGACTTTC	CASRAGLYSGANVLTF
TRBV7-9	.	.	TRBJ1-1	TGTGCCAGCAGCACCATAGGGGGTCAGGGCGACACTGAAGCTTTCTTT	CASSTIGGQGDTEAFF
TRBV11-2	once	.	TRBJ2-5	TGTGCCAGCAGCTCTAGTGAGACCCAGTACTTC	CASSSSETQYF
TRBV7-9	.	TRBD2	TRBJ2-1	TGTGCCAGCATCCCGCGAGGACTAGCGGGTAACAATGAGCAGTTCTTC	CASIPRGLAGNNEQFF
TRBV9	.	TRBD2	TRBJ2-7	TGTGCCAGCAGCGTAGATGGGGCTAGCGGGGACTACGAGCAGTACTTC	CASSVDGASGDYEQYF
TRBV30	.	.	TRBJ2-2	TGTGCCTGGAGTGTCGGACTACAGGTCGGGGAGCTGTTTTTT	CAWSVGLQVGELFF
TRBV5-1	.	TRBD1	TRBJ2-3	TGCGCCAGCAGCTTGCGGCAGGGGGCGGTAGATACGCAGTATTTT	CASSLRQGAVDTQYF
TRBV4-1	.	TRBD1	TRBJ1-5	TGCGCCAGCAGCCATCTAGGACAGGACAATCAGCCCCAGCATTTT	CASSHLGQDNQPQHF
TRBV28	.	.	TRBJ2-3	TGTGCCAGCAGTTCCCCCGGTCCCAGGGTGCAGTATTTT	CASSSPGPRVQYF
TRBV5-4	.	.	TRBJ1-1	TGTGCCAGCAGCCCTTTGGGGGGGGAGAACACTGAAGCTTTCTTT	CASSPLGGENTEAFF
TRBV11-2	few	.	TRBJ1-4	TGTGCCAGCAGCTTTTATGGCGAAAAACTGTTTTTT	CASSFYGEKLFF
TRBV4-1	.	.	TRBJ1-2	TGCGCCAGCAGCGCCGAACACGGCTACACCTTC	CASSAEHGYTF
TRBV6-6	.	.	TRBJ2-1	TGTGCCAGCAGATTAAACAATGAGCAGTTCTTC	CASRLNNEQFF
TRBV5-1	.	.	TRBJ1-1	TGCGCCAGCAGATTAGACACTGAAGCCTTCTTT	CASRLDTEAFF
TRBV27	.	.	TRBJ2-2	TGTGCCAGCACAACAGGGCAGGCAGGCACCGGGGAGCTGTTTTTT	CASTTGQAGTGELFF
TRBV15	.	.	TRBJ1-4	TGTGCCACCAGCCGGGGCGACAGGAGCGAGGAAAAACTGTTTTTT	CATSRGDRSEEKLFF
TRBV30	once	TRBD1	TRBJ2-7	TGTGCCTGGAGTGTGGGACAGGGAGTTTACGAGCAGTACTTC	CAWSVGQGVYEQYF
TRBV11-2	.	.	TRBJ1-4	TGTGCCAGCAGCAAACTAGTGACCACAACTAATGAAAAACTGTTTTTT	CASSKLVTTTNEKLFF
TRBV6-6	.	.	TRBJ2-7	TGTGCCAGCAGTTATGCCCTTGGACTCTTCCCCTACGAGCAGTACTTC	CASSYALGLFPYEQYF
TRBV9	.	.	TRBJ2-1	TGTGCCAGCAGCGTACAAGGTACAGGGAATGAGCAGTTCTTC	CASSVQGTGNEQFF
TRBV11-2	.	TRBD1	TRBJ1-6	TGTGCCAGCAGCTTATTGGGGACAGCAACGAGCTCCTATAATTCACCCCTCCACTTT	CASSLLGTATSSYNSPLHF
TRBV30	few	TRBD1	TRBJ1-1	TGTGCCTGGGGGACAGGGTTCGAAGCTTTCTTT	CAWGTGFEAFF
TRBV28	.	.	TRBJ1-3	TGTGCCAGCAGTTTCCGGACAATCTCTGGAAACACCATATATTTT	CASSFRTISGNTIYF
TRBV30	.	.	TRBJ2-7	TGTGCCTGGATGATCCCGGGACATGACTACGAGCAGTACTTC	CAWMIPGHDYEQYF
TRBV2	.	.	TRBJ2-7	TGTGCCAGCAGTTTCCGGGATCACGAGCAGTACTTC	CASSFRDHEQYF
TRBV29-1	few	TRBD2	TRBJ2-7	TGCAGCGTTGAAGATCGGGGAGGGGTCGAGCAGTACTTC	CSVEDRGGVEQYF
TRBV27	.	.	TRBJ1-3	TGTGCCAGCTCCCCGGTAGGGGCTGGAAACACCATATATTTT	CASSPVGAGNTIYF
TRBV9	.	.	TRBJ1-3	TGTGCCAGCAGCCCTACACCTGGGGAGTCCACCATATATTTT	CASSPTPGESTIYF
TRBV5-4	.	.	TRBJ1-6	TGTGCCAGCAGCGCCCGAGCCGACTGGTATTCACCCCTCCACTTT	CASSARADWYSPLHF
TRBV18	.	TRBD1	TRBJ1-1	TGTGCCAGCATGTGGACAGGGACGAACACTGAAGCTTTCTTT	CASMWTGTNTEAFF
TRBV27	.	.	TRBJ1-1	TGTGCCAGCAGACGACAGAGGAACACTGAAGCTTTCTTT	CASRRQRNTEAFF
TRBV6-4	.	.	TRBJ2-3	TGTGCCAGCAGTCGGACAGACACGGTTGCTTCTACGCAGTATTTT	CASSRTDTVASTQYF
TRBV2	.	TRBD2	TRBJ2-1	TGTGCCAGCAGGGGGAGGGATGAGCAGTTCTTC	CASRGRDEQFF
TRBV19	.	.	TRBJ1-4	TGTGCCAGTAGTATGAGAGAGGGGAGGGAAAAACTGTTTTTT	CASSMREGREKLFF
TRBV29-1	.	.	TRBJ2-1	TGCAGCGTGTGGGGCCCTTACAATGAGCAGTTCTTC	CSVWGPYNEQFF
TRBV19	.	TRBD1	TRBJ2-1	TGTGCCAGTAGTATAGGTTCCGGACAGGGAGCTGAGGGGCAGTTCTTC	CASSIGSGQGAEGQFF
TRBV15	.	.	TRBJ2-3	TGTGCCACCAGCAGCGGGATCCCTAGCACAGATACGCAGTATTTT	CATSSGIPSTDTQYF
TRBV5-1	.	TRBD2	TRBJ2-1	TGCGCCAGCAGCTTGGCCTCTAGCGGGGGGGCTTATGAGCAGTTCTTC	CASSLASSGGAYEQFF
TRBV7-2	once	TRBD1	TRBJ1-6	TGTGCCAGCAGACGAGGGACAGGGAATTCACCCCTCCACTTT	CASRRGTGNSPLHF
TRBV9	.	TRBD1	TRBJ1-1	TGTGCCAGCAGCATGACAGGGGGCCCTGAAGCTTTCTTT	CASSMTGGPEAFF
TRBV2	few	TRBD1	TRBJ1-5	TGTGCCAGCAGTGAAGGCAGGGGGTACAATCAGCCCCAGCATTTT	CASSEGRGYNQPQHF
TRBV5-1	.	TRBD2	TRBJ2-6	TGCGCCAGCAGCTGGGGACTAGCGGGGCCCTTCGGGGCCAACGTCCTGACTTTC	CASSWGLAGPFGANVLTF
TRBV10-3	.	.	TRBJ1-2	TGTGCCATCAGTGTACAGGGCAGGAACTATGGCTACACCTTC	CAISVQGRNYGYTF